Included here is one T cell receptor (beta chain) sequence, with context. Its antigen is currently unknown. This record comes from a study of vaccination and CD4 T cells after COVID-19. Germline loops: CDR1 MNHNS, CDR2 SASEGT. Trimming shortened V by 6 bases and J by 12 bases, and 18 bases separated the two germline ends. The CDR3 runs 12 residues. As for treatment: approximately 9-day PBMC culture with coronavirus spike peptide pools or control peptides (ViraFEST assay). ViraFEST sequenced TCRs after peptide-pool expansion of antigen-specific T cells. At the Johns Hopkins FTIC core, DNA taken from cultured CD4+ T cells was sequenced by way of the Oncomine TCR Beta short-read assay. TCRdb reprocessed the PCR reads via MiXCR and lists one record per CDR3 protein. The sample carries 10,000 to 15,000 distinct CDR3 sequences, less than 65% recorded once.

This rearrangement joins TRBV6-1 to TRBJ2-7; possibly TRBD2 for D (6 bases). Sequenced sample: CD4+ T cells from blood, cultured in vitro. This sequence was found in a human donor who had recovered from COVID-19. The DNA of the CDR3 is TGTGCCAGCAGGCCCGTAGTAGGAGGGCTGTACTTC. Translated: CASRPVVGGLYF.